This T cell receptor beta chain was captured in a study of blood T cells in healthy people across ages (dated by TCRdb to between 2014 and 2017). Concerning the study at large: Template switching captured roughly one uniquely barcoded TCR beta cDNA molecule per two T cells in model experiments. To track age-related changes in TCR beta repertoire diversity, the study relied on deep sequencing normalized with unique cDNA molecular identifiers. The donors were split into four age groups: young (average 16 years), middle-aged (39), aged (about 56) and long-lived (approximately 80). To avoid experimental bias, donors of different ages were spread randomly across the sequencing lanes. Two additional independent replicas of 1 million unique cDNA reads from the same blood draw were analyzed for two donors (one aged 18 to 30 and one aged 80 or older).

Study-wide conclusions, independent of this receptor: Observed TCR beta diversity per million T cells fell roughly linearly with age, and a significant reduction was already apparent by age roughly 41. Compared with the aged group, the long-lived group had more naive CD4+ T cells, fewer expanded clones and increased TCR diversity, suggesting age selection. Estimates of total diversity from one million sequenced T cells were regarded as lower bounds and underestimates. Bulk unsorted PBMC profiling prevented conclusive comparison of naive and antigen-experienced compartments. Donor CMV infection status was unknown, potentially confounding age-related changes in expanded clonotypes. A strong correlation was found between observed TCR beta diversity and the percentage of naive T cells measured by flow cytometry.

CDR1 SGDLS and CDR2 YYNGEE are derived from the germline V gene. Inclusive of the bounding cysteine and phenylalanine, the CDR3 is 15 residues long. Left in the record is the CDR3 DNA by itself, 45 bases read in frame from the first base. The donors were roughly 40 Caucasian individuals from Russia, aged roughly 6 to 95 years, who were systemically healthy. Around 10 milliliters of peripheral blood were collected from each donor into EDTA-treated Vacutainer tubes. Ficoll-Paque density-gradient centrifugation was used to isolate PBMCs, with at least 7 million obtained per sample. Total RNA, at least 6 micrograms per sample, was extracted from PBMCs with Trizol reagent. Naive CD45RAhigh/CD27high T cell percentages were measured by flow cytometry on a PBMC aliquot from every donor. This clonotype occurred once. The antigen it binds to is not known. No quality values exist for individual bases; no much larger clone is one base distant.

Libraries were made using 5' RACE. TCRdb names Illumina HiSeq 2500 as the instrument used. A second roughly 6 to 12 cycle PCR used a sample-barcoded 5' primer and a J-beta primer mix. A template-switch 5' adaptor carrying 12 random nucleotides introduced a unique molecular identifier onto each TCR beta cDNA molecule. At least 2.5 million CDR3-containing paired-end reads were obtained from each sample. All of the RNA was converted into first-strand cDNA using the Mint cDNA synthesis kit, with a TRBC-specific oligonucleotide serving as the primer. Following uracil-DNA glycosylase treatment, a first 18-cycle PCR with universal primers M1SS and BC2_uni_R was performed on all cDNA. In the paper's pipeline: For normalization, 1 million high-quality reads, each with a distinct molecular identifier, were randomly selected from each sample. Reads with shared molecular identifiers were discarded instead of being binned into consensus sequences. MiTCR, run with a Q25 quality threshold and the strictest error-elimination algorithm, handled CDR3 identification, clonotype clustering and error correction. A nonparametric unseen species model with Euler transformation was used to estimate a lower bound on total TCR beta diversity. In-frame beta chains were kept once TCRdb had trimmed the public reads at Q25 with fastp and called clones with MiXCR. For every CDR3 protein sequence, its rows merge into one entry that carries the most common genes and DNA. These V and J calls rely on TCRdb rather than the paper's analysis. The sample table shows approximately 790,000 distinct CDR3 sequences, and around 68% are seen once. Of the sample, 25% to 35% falls within the top ten clones.

The TCR originated in a man aged 25 to 45 in good health. Sample: blood. The V and J genes are TRBV9 and TRBJ2-7, with TRBD2 identical over 7 junction bases. The end of the DNA aligns better with TRBJ2-5, so the J call may be wrong. The CDR3 reads as follows: CASSAGDYRLETQYF. The nucleotide sequence is TGTGCCAGCAGCGCCGGGGACTATAGGTTGGAGACCCAGTACTTC.